Described below is a single T cell receptor beta chain sequence and its context. Its antigen is as yet unknown. This record belongs to a study of molecular identifiers for immune sequencing clone quantification. Notes on the study in general: Amid more than 800,000 naive cells, spiked Jurkat TCR RNA from one cell was reportedly still detectable.

The CDR3 loop spans 15 amino acids. Trimming cost V 6 bases and J 3 bases, with 18 bases left between them. Germline CDR1 is MNHEY and CDR2 is SVGEGT. Bulk TCR library preparation followed previously described methods with listed TCR primers. TCRdb ran MiXCR on the PCR reads and lists one entry per CDR3 protein. Of 600,000 to 650,000 distinct CDR3 sequences in the sample, just under 20% are singletons; the top ten hold 0.7% to 1%. Libraries of naive CD8 cells were prepared from around 20,000 to 1,000,000 sorted cells using 10%, 30% or 50% RNA. Sorting defined naive CD8 T cells as CD8+CD4-CCR7+CD45RA+.

This sequence originates from a human donor in good health. Some libraries in this study had Jurkat cell RNA spiked in. The material sequenced was naive CD8+ T cells from blood, with Jurkat cell RNA spiked in. Subset given: FACS-sorted CD8+CD4-CCR7+CD45RA+ naive T cells. The V call is TRBV6-2 or TRBV6-3, the J call TRBJ2-7; D tentatively fits TRBD1 or TRBD2 (5 bases each). Written as DNA, the CDR3 is TGTGCCAGCAGCCACTCCGGGACGGAAAGCTACGAGCAGTACTTC. Protein product: CASSHSGTESYEQYF.